The 24 T cell receptor beta chains reported below all come from one sample, sequenced in a study of identical twins listed by TCRdb under 2016. The library came from 5' RACE. These reads were obtained on an Illumina HiSeq 2000. TCRdb reprocessing: public reads trimmed at Q25 with fastp, clones called with MiXCR, in-frame beta chains kept. Rows with a matching CDR3 protein are joined into one entry that keeps the most common DNA and genes. The sample table shows 430,000 or so distinct CDR3 sequences, and 24% are seen once. Of the sample, around 3% is held by the ten largest clones. The sample also formed part of further work on T cells expressing NK-cell markers.

Sequenced input: CD4+ T cells sorted from blood. These receptors originate from a woman younger than 35 in good health.

There are a few counts of this clonotype. The V call is TRBV2, the J call TRBJ2-7; 10 positions agree with TRBD2. The V gene end was trimmed by 2 bases and the J gene end by 4 bases; junction bases not matched to a gene: 5. CDR3 length: 15 residues. Per the germline V gene, CDR1 is SNHLY and CDR2 is FYNNEI. The CDR3 sequence: CASSEQRGGLYEQYF. CDR3 coding DNA: TGTGCCAGCAGTGAACAGCGGGGGGGCCTTTACGAGCAGTACTTC.

There are a few counts of this clonotype. The J gene is TRBJ2-1, the V gene TRBV29-1; D is possibly TRBD1 (5 bases). Trimming took off 7 bases at V and 5 bases at J, with 15 bases between the two ends. The CDR3 has 13 residues. The germline V gene encodes CDR1 SQVTM and CDR2 ANQGSEA. This CDR3 is CSGGAQGHNEQFF. As DNA, the CDR3 is TGCAGCGGTGGGGCCCAGGGCCACAATGAGCAGTTCTTC.

This clonotype was counted only a few times. This chain links TRBV4-2 with TRBJ2-1, with D tentatively TRBD2 (6 bases). The CDR3 covers 16 residues. Germline V gene sequence: CDR1 LGHNA, CDR2 YNFKEQ. Trimming stripped 1 base from V and 1 base from J, with 11 bases between. The CDR3 region is CASSQASADSYNEQFF. The CDR3 DNA reads as TGTGCCAGCAGCCAAGCTAGCGCAGATTCCTACAATGAGCAGTTCTTC.

The chain joins TRBV7-2 to TRBJ2-7; D is unclear. The CDR3 is 14 residues long. Trimming stripped 0 bases from V and 4 bases from J, with 10 bases between. CDR1 and CDR2 (germline): SGHTA, FQGNSA. The CDR3 region has the DNA TGTGCCAGCAGCTTAGCGCGCTCAGATTACGAGCAGTACTTC. Translation gives CASSLARSDYEQYF.

This clonotype has more than one count but fewer than ten. Written as DNA, the CDR3 is TGTGCCAGCAGTGCGCCCCACTCTGGGGCCAACGTCCTGACTTTC. As protein: CASSAPHSGANVLTF. The chain is built from TRBV25-1 and TRBJ2-6; no definite D call. V lost 4 bases to trimming and J lost 0 bases, with 7 bases between them. The CDR3 covers 15 residues. The germline V gene has CDR1 MGHDK and CDR2 SYGVNS.

The table lists this clonotype with a few counts. The chain combines TRBV5-1 with TRBJ2-7, with D perhaps TRBD1 (6 bases). CDR1 is SGHRS and CDR2 is YFSETQ in the germline V gene. The germline V and J ends were trimmed by 3 bases and 0 bases, with 10 bases remaining between them. The CDR3 is made up of 14 amino acids. CDR3 loop: CASSWGHSSYEQYF. The CDR3 nucleotides are TGCGCCAGCAGCTGGGGACACAGCTCCTACGAGCAGTACTTC.

The CDR3 sequence: CSVVGLSTYNEQFF. The CDR3, as DNA: TGCAGCGTTGTAGGGCTATCCACCTACAATGAGCAGTTCTTC. The V and J genes are TRBV29-1 and TRBJ2-1, with D hard to call. This CDR3 region has 14 residues. V was cut by 4 bases and J by 2 bases, with 12 bases left in between. CDR1 is SQVTM and CDR2 is ANQGSEA in the germline V gene.

This clonotype has just a few counts. The V call is TRBV20-1, the J call TRBJ1-2, with D maybe TRBD1 (5 bases). Germline CDR1 is DFQATT and CDR2 is SNEGSKA (reference sequence). The CDR3 consists of 13 residues. Between the trimmed V and J ends, which lost 3 bases and 4 bases, there was a span of 12 bases. The CDR3 nucleotides are TGCAGTGCTAGCCCGGACACTCCCTATGGCTACACCTTC. Translated: CSASPDTPYGYTF.

This clonotype was observed a handful of times. The CDR3 coding sequence is TGTGCCATCAGTGGCGGTCAGGGAGATTACAATGAGCAGTTCTTC. Its translation: CAISGGQGDYNEQFF. The V call is TRBV10-3, the J call TRBJ2-1, with D perhaps TRBD1 or TRBD2 (5 bases each). Germline CDR1 reads ENHRY; CDR2 reads SYGVKD. V dropped 4 bases and J dropped 4 bases, with 14 bases sitting between them. CDR3 size: 15 residues.

There are many counts of this clonotype. The chain links TRBV12-3 or TRBV12-4 to TRBJ2-2, with TRBD2 matching over 10 bases. There are 16 residues in the CDR3. The V and J ends lost 5 bases and 2 bases, in that order; junction bases with no gene match: 5. CDR3 protein: CASSPRTSGNTGELFF. In DNA form, the CDR3 reads TGTGCCAGCAGTCCAAGGACTAGCGGCAACACCGGGGAGCTGTTTTTT.

This chain uses TRBV3-1 with TRBJ2-3, with 12 positions matching TRBD2. The CDR3 has 15 amino acids. Looked up from germline, CDR1 is LGHDT and CDR2 is YNNKEL (reference sequence). The J segment lost 7 bases and the V segment lost 4 bases, leaving 6 bases of the junction unmatched. Here the CDR3 DNA reads TGTGCCAGCAGCCGACTAGCGGGAGAGGGAAATACGCAGTATTTT. Protein sequence: CASSRLAGEGNTQYF.

The chain employs TRBV6-1 and TRBJ2-2; no firm D call. Germline loops: CDR1 MNHNS, CDR2 SASEGT. Trimming removed 6 bases from V and 4 bases from J, with 15 bases in between. There are 15 residues in the CDR3. This CDR3 reads CASSSTESTTGELFF. For the CDR3, the DNA is TGTGCCAGCAGCTCGACGGAATCTACCACCGGGGAGCTGTTTTTT.

The V and J genes are TRBV19 and TRBJ1-5; D might be TRBD1 (6 bases). CDR1 is LNHDA, CDR2 SQIVND, per germline (reference sequence). Trimming left V 6 bases short and J 8 bases short, with 11 bases between. This CDR3 has 12 residues. CDR3 coding DNA: TGTGCCAGTAGACTACAGGGTAAGCCCCAGCATTTT. It is translated as CASRLQGKPQHF.

V gene TRBV7-2 combines with J gene TRBJ1-6, with D unclear. V lost 7 bases, J lost 5 bases, and 15 bases lay in between. This CDR3 has 15 residues. Germline V gene sequence: CDR1 SGHTA, CDR2 FQGNSA. The CDR3 DNA reads as TGTGCCAGCACCCCCCAGACTCGCAATAATTCACCCCTCCACTTT. Amino acids: CASTPQTRNNSPLHF.

A few counts support this clonotype. The V gene is TRBV20-1, the J gene TRBJ2-1; TRBD1 is a possible D gene (6 bases). This CDR3 has 17 residues. The germline gives CDR1 DFQATT, CDR2 SNEGSKA (reference sequence). Trimming removed 1 base from V and 0 bases from J, with 16 bases in between. CDR3: CSARGPLAGDSYNEQFF. DNA for the CDR3: TGCAGTGCTAGAGGGCCCCTGGCAGGGGACTCCTACAATGAGCAGTTCTTC.

The gene calls are TRBV7-9 and TRBJ2-5; no clear D. Germline CDR1 and CDR2: SEHNR and FQNEAQ (reference sequence). V shed 1 base and J shed 0 bases, with 9 bases lying between them. CDR3 size: 15 residues. The CDR3 is CASSLGVDYQETQYF. The CDR3 DNA sequence: TGTGCCAGCAGCTTAGGGGTTGACTACCAAGAGACCCAGTACTTC. The variable domain in full, with the rest retrieved from reference TRBV7-9 and TRBJ2-5, is DTGVSQNPRHKITKRGQNVTFRCDPISEHNRLYWYRQTLGQGPEFLTYFQNEAQLEKSRLLSDRFSAERPKGSFSTLEIQRTEQGDSAMYLCASSLGVDYQETQYFGPGTRLLVL.

The chain employs TRBV29-1 and TRBJ2-7, with D perhaps matching TRBD2 (7 bases). With 3 bases removed from V and 6 bases from J, the gap between germline ends came to 15 bases. The CDR3 has 13 residues. Germline-derived CDR1 and CDR2 are SQVTM and ANQGSEA. CDR3 residues: CSVEVQGGGEQYF. As DNA, the CDR3 is TGCAGCGTTGAGGTACAGGGAGGGGGCGAGCAGTACTTC.

In its sample, this clonotype was seen a few times. The V gene is TRBV14, the J gene TRBJ2-7; D remains ambiguous. The CDR3 runs 14 residues. Trimming removed 0 bases from V and 5 bases from J, with 11 bases in between. Germline lookup yields CDR1 SGHDN and CDR2 FVKESK. CDR3 in DNA: TGTGCCAGCAGCCAAGATCGCCGGATCCACGAGCAGTACTTC. Encoded protein: CASSQDRRIHEQYF.

This clonotype was seen a few times. V is TRBV7-2 and J is TRBJ2-3; 7 positions agree with TRBD2. The CDR3 contains 17 residues. The V segment lost 1 base and the J segment 5 bases; nucleotides outside the gene matches: 12. Germline lookup yields CDR1 SGHTA and CDR2 FQGNSA. The CDR3 here is CASSLGLAANYRDTQYF. DNA of the CDR3: TGTGCCAGCAGCTTAGGGCTAGCGGCAAATTACCGAGATACGCAGTATTTT.

This clonotype was counted only a few times. V usage is TRBV6-6 and J usage is TRBJ1-1; possible D gene TRBD1, 6 bases. The CDR3 length is 13 residues. The germline V gene has CDR1 MNHNY and CDR2 SVGAGI (reference sequence). Trimming pared 8 bases from V and 3 bases from J, leaving 13 bases between. The CDR3 protein is CASSTRGDTEAFF. CDR3 sequence (DNA): TGTGCCAGCTCGACAAGGGGGGACACTGAAGCTTTCTTT.

This clonotype has more than one count but fewer than ten. The rearrangement uses TRBV6-2 or TRBV6-3 and TRBJ2-7, with D uncertain. Looked up from germline, CDR1 is MNHEY and CDR2 is SVGEGT. The CDR3 spans 12 residues. Trimming pared 0 bases from V and 6 bases from J, leaving 6 bases between. Written as DNA, the CDR3 is TGTGCCAGCAGTTACTCCTATTCCGAGCAGTACTTC. Its translation is CASSYSYSEQYF.

The chain couples TRBV6-2 or TRBV6-3 to TRBJ1-5; no firm D call. Per the germline V gene, CDR1 is MNHEY and CDR2 is SVGEGT. V was cut by 2 bases and J by 1 base, with 21 bases left in between. This CDR3 is built from 19 residues. DNA of the CDR3: TGTGCCAGCAGTTACCCGAACCCACACGGGATGTGGAGCAATCAGCCCCAGCATTTT. Translation: CASSYPNPHGMWSNQPQHF.

This clonotype has more than one count but fewer than ten. This sequence joins TRBV7-9 and TRBJ2-3, with TRBD1 matching 8 bases. V trimming: 1 base; J trimming: 4 bases; junction bases outside the gene matches: 7. This CDR3 comprises 16 residues. The germline V gene encodes CDR1 SEHNR and CDR2 FQNEAQ (reference sequence). CDR3 in DNA: TGTGCCAGCAGCTTAGTCGCAGGGGGCGCGGCAGATACGCAGTATTTT. Translation gives CASSLVAGGAADTQYF.

This chain uses TRBV12-5 with TRBJ2-7, with 10 bases lining up with TRBD1. Germline assignment: CDR1 LGHNT and CDR2 FRNRAP. J gave up 3 bases and V 4 bases, and 9 bases lay outside the gene matches. The CDR3 totals 16 residues. The CDR3: CASGSRQGAFIYEQYF. For the CDR3, the DNA is TGTGCTAGTGGTTCAAGACAGGGGGCTTTTATCTACGAGCAGTACTTC. Full variable domain (remainder filled in from reference TRBV12-5 and TRBJ2-7): DARVTQTPRHKVTEMGQEVTMRCQPILGHNTVFWYRQTMMQGLELLAYFRNRAPLDDSGMPKDRFSAEMPDATLATLKIQPSEPRDSAVYFCASGSRQGAFIYEQYFGPGTRLTVT.